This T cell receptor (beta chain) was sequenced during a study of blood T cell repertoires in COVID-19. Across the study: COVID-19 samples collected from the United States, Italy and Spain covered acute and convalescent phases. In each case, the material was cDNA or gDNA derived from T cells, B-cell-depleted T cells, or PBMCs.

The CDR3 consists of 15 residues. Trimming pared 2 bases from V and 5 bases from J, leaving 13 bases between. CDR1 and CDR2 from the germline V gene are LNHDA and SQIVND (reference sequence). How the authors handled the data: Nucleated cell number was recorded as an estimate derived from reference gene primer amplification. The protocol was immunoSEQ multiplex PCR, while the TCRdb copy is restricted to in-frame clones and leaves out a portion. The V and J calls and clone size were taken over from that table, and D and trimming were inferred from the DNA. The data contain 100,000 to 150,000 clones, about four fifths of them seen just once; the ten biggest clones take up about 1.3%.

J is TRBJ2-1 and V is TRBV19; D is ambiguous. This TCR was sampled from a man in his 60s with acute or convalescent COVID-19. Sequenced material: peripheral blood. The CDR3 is CASSINSGENNEQFF. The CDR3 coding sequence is TGTGCCAGTAGTATAAATAGTGGAGAAAACAATGAGCAGTTCTTC.